The entry that follows covers one TCR beta chain sequence. Its antigen is as yet unknown. The sample belongs to a study of beta chain features in type 1 diabetes. For the study at large: The study found patients and healthy donors alike in age, gender and cell yields.

Expressed TCRB transcripts got sequenced, as all isolated RNA was reverse transcribed. Naive, central memory and regulatory T cell samples yielded approximately 3.3 million reads on average. The assay was immunoSEQ multiplex PCR, and TCRdb's table has in-frame clones only and misses some. The table records approximately 380,000 clones, roughly 15% of them present only once. Study observations and caveats: Type 1 diabetes patients had TCRB CDR3s that were shorter (moderately but significantly so) in all four CD4+ subsets. Type 1 diabetes patients showed fewer insertions and more deletions at VDJ junctions.

The V end was cut by 0 bases, the J end by 7 bases, with 4 bases between. The CDR3 runs 12 residues. CDR1 and CDR2 (germline): SGHVS, FNYEAQ. The sequenced material came from naive CD4+ T cells from blood. J is TRBJ1-5 and V is TRBV7-6; D remains unclear. This clonotype was sampled from a woman under 30 in good health. The CDR3 DNA sequence: TGTGCCAGCAGCTTAGCGGGCCAGCCCCAGCATTTT. Translated: CASSLAGQPQHF.